The present entry profiles one T cell receptor beta chain with its context. It lacks a known antigen. Per-base qualities were not stored, and no clone one base away is much larger. These data come from a study of T cell responses to AZD1222 COVID-19 vaccine (dated by TCRdb to the early 2020s). Regarding the research as a whole: AZD1222 recipients given second doses at about 4 weeks or at about 12 weeks were pooled, since spike-specific TCR depth and breadth were not found to differ between the two schedules. A total of 230 to 250 trial participants underwent TCR sequencing, of whom 207 received two doses of AZD1222 and some 26 received two doses of the MenACWY control vaccine. Trial participants were enrolled by age into 18-55, 56-69 and 70-plus year subgroups, with roughly 160, 29 and 62 TCR-sequenced participants respectively. General findings and caveats noted by the study authors: Reportedly, close to half of the unique spike-specific TCRs recognized epitopes lying outside the regions that are mutated in the B.1.351 and B.1.1.7 variants. Because no day 14 peak-response samples were available, repertoires were characterized only after the peak T cell response. Participants were mostly white British and included more females than males, and it was suggested by the authors that clonal diversity may have been underestimated. In the small 56-69-year group, the increase in depth fell short of significance, most likely because of low power. Conclusions about previously exposed vaccinees are limited because only a handful of AZD1222 recipients were SARS-CoV-2 seropositive at baseline. After two AZD1222 doses, spike-specific TCR breadth and depth were significantly higher than at day 0 and than in MenACWY recipients. Vaccine-associated CD4 TCRs spanned the whole spike protein, with dominant responses in regions 160-218 and 743-854.

According to the study, the label for this sample's time point signals: baseline before first vaccination. The vaccinee samples were drawn from two UK trials, COV001 and COV002, one of which was a single-blind randomized controlled phase 2/3 trial testing AZD1222 (ChAdOx1 nCoV-19) in healthy adults. For TCRbeta chain sequencing, PBMC samples were collected from trial participants at day 0 and at day 28 after the second dose. Based on the germline V gene (reference sequence), the CDR1 and CDR2 sequences are SGHNT and YYREEE. The CDR3 runs 15 amino acids, cysteine and phenylalanine included. The sequence is cut down to CDR3 DNA, 45 bases in frame from base 1. Deletion took 4 bases off V and 5 bases off J, with a span of 18 bases between the germline ends. The CDR3 regions of human TCRbeta chains were subjected to immunosequencing. Turning to the authors' computational methods: Repertoire TCRs were matched against a reference library of SARS-CoV-2-specific TCRs generated with the MIRA antigen-specificity platform. Breadth meant the fraction of unique TCRs that were SARS-CoV-2-associated, whereas depth meant the fraction of total T cells that were SARS-CoV-2-associated. Each spike-specific TCR was assigned to its reactive spike region and to a CD4 or CD8 class using the MIRA data. Log10-transformed breadth and depth values were compared by one-way ANOVA with Sidak's multiple comparisons tests. The clones in this table, taken by TCRdb from immuneACCESS, are in-frame only. Not every clone is retained; where verified, under half of the shortfall comes from an unresolved V gene, and the cause of the rest is unknown. The D gene and trimming were derived from the DNA, and the V and J assignments and clone size from that table. The sample table contains nearly 110,000 clones; only one count was recorded for approximately 90% of them. Jointly, the top ten make up around 20% of the sample.

The V and J genes are TRBV5-4 and TRBJ1-1; the D gene is perhaps TRBD1, on 5 matching bases. This receptor was obtained from an adult in good health. The sample was peripheral blood, taken on day 0 of AZD1222 vaccination. The CDR3 region reads CASSEGRRAPTEAFF. The DNA sequence is TGTGCCAGCAGCGAAGGCCGCAGGGCCCCTACTGAAGCTTTCTTT.